These 29 T cell receptor beta chains share one sample of origin, sequenced in a study of CD8 T cells in ankylosing spondylitis. Study conclusions and caveats: What appeared characteristic of ankylosing spondylitis blood was a TCR beta motif of eight highly homologous variants.

Their antigen targets remain unknown. TCRdb passed the 5' RACE reads through MiXCR, listing each CDR3 protein once. The table includes 100,000 or so distinct CDR3 sequences, about 8.1% detected once. Sample: blood, either unsorted or a sorted T cell fraction (not recorded which). The receptors were sampled from a male donor with ankylosing spondylitis.

The rearrangement joins TRBV27 to TRBJ1-2, with TRBD1 as a possible D gene (5 bases). The germline gives CDR1 MNHEY, CDR2 SMNVEV (reference sequence). This CDR3 contains 14 residues. With 6 bases removed from V and 6 bases from J, the gap between germline ends came to 17 bases. The CDR3 nucleotides are TGTGCCAGCAGCCCCCTAGGGGAATCTCATGGCTACACCTTC. Amino acid sequence: CASSPLGESHGYTF.

This clonotype was seen at least ten times. V gene TRBV29-1 combines with J gene TRBJ2-1; D is uncertain. Germline values: CDR1 SQVTM, CDR2 ANQGSEA. Trimming cost V 5 bases and J 6 bases, with 8 bases left between them. The CDR3 has 11 amino acids. The CDR3 is CSVRGGNEQFF. The CDR3 region has the DNA TGCAGCGTTCGCGGCGGCAATGAGCAGTTCTTC.

There are many counts of this clonotype. The chain is built from TRBV27 and TRBJ2-1; possible D gene TRBD1, 5 bases. The CDR3 sequence is 15 residues long. V dropped 3 bases and J dropped 0 bases, with 9 bases sitting between them. Germline values: CDR1 MNHEY, CDR2 SMNVEV (reference sequence). CDR3 sequence: CASSLGRTSYNEQFF. Here the CDR3 DNA reads TGTGCCAGCAGTTTGGGGCGGACCTCCTACAATGAGCAGTTCTTC.

The rearrangement joins TRBV7-9 to TRBJ2-1; 14 positions agree with TRBD2. The CDR3 length is 16 residues. Germline CDR1 and CDR2: SEHNR and FQNEAQ (reference sequence). The V gene end was trimmed by 5 bases and the J gene end by 9 bases; junction bases not matched to a gene: 9. The CDR3 is CASSTGTSGREGEQFF. The CDR3 DNA sequence: TGTGCCAGCAGCACCGGGACTAGCGGGAGAGAGGGTGAGCAGTTCTTC.

This clonotype has just a few counts. J is TRBJ2-7 and V is TRBV20-1; possible D gene TRBD1, 7 bases. This CDR3 contains 13 residues. From germline, CDR1 is DFQATT and CDR2 SNEGSKA (reference sequence). Trimming cost V 6 bases and J 3 bases, with 15 bases left between them. As DNA, the CDR3 is TGCAGTGCGGGGGGACAGCCAAACTACGAGCAGTACTTC. It translates to CSAGGQPNYEQYF.

The chain has TRBV7-2 and TRBJ1-1, with D possibly matching TRBD1 (5 bases). Per the germline V gene, CDR1 is SGHTA and CDR2 is FQGNSA. The CDR3 is 14 residues long. V dropped 6 bases and J dropped 0 bases, with 11 bases sitting between them. CDR3 sequence reads: CASSQGLLNTEAFF. The CDR3 bases are TGTGCCAGCAGTCAGGGACTCCTGAACACTGAAGCTTTCTTT.

This clonotype was counted ten times or more. The genes are TRBV12-3 or TRBV12-4 and TRBJ2-2; D unclear. The V end was cut by 3 bases, the J end by 7 bases, with 6 bases between. CDR3 size: 12 residues. The CDR3 bases are TGTGCCAGCAGTTTGGCGGTCGGGGAGCTGTTTTTT. This encodes CASSLAVGELFF.

This clonotype has a count of ten or more. The chain combines TRBV3-1 with TRBJ2-1; no firm D call. Germline values: CDR1 LGHDT, CDR2 YNNKEL (reference sequence). The V and J ends lost 0 bases and 0 bases respectively, with 9 bases between them. The CDR3 runs to 16 residues. The CDR3 bases are TGTGCCAGCAGCCAAGATCGGGCAGGCTCCTACAATGAGCAGTTCTTC. Translating gives CASSQDRAGSYNEQFF.

The V call is TRBV19, the J call TRBJ2-1, with TRBD1 matching over 8 bases. The germline gives CDR1 LNHDA, CDR2 SQIVND (reference sequence). The CDR3 length is 12 residues. The V and J ends lost 8 bases and 4 bases, in that order; junction bases with no gene match: 1. The CDR3 reads CASRTGYNEQFF. The CDR3 DNA sequence: TGTGCCAGTCGGACAGGGTACAATGAGCAGTTCTTC.

The chain uses TRBV20-1 and TRBJ1-5; no firm D call. Trimming left V 1 base short and J 1 base short, with 8 bases between. Germline-derived CDR1 and CDR2 are DFQATT and SNEGSKA (reference sequence). The CDR3 runs to 14 residues. Here the CDR3 reads CSARVGSSNQPQHF. In DNA, the CDR3 is TGCAGTGCTAGAGTTGGTTCCAGCAATCAGCCCCAGCATTTT.

This clonotype was detected ten times or more. This rearrangement joins TRBV20-1 to TRBJ2-3; D call uncertain. Germline CDR1 is DFQATT and CDR2 is SNEGSKA (reference sequence). V was pared by 1 base and J by 4 bases, with 9 bases between. The CDR3 spans 13 residues. CDR3 sequence reads: CSARAYSPDTQYF. The CDR3 region has the DNA TGCAGTGCTAGAGCTTACAGCCCAGATACGCAGTATTTT.

This clonotype has only one observation. This chain connects TRBV19 to TRBJ2-3, with 9 bases matching TRBD2. This CDR3 has 14 residues. The V gene's germline CDR1 is LNHDA and CDR2 SQIVND (reference sequence). V lost 5 bases to trimming and J lost 5 bases; unmatched junction nucleotides: 5. CDR3 residues: CASSGLAGRDTQYF. The CDR3 DNA reads TGTGCCAGTAGTGGGCTAGCGGGACGAGATACGCAGTATTTT.

About this clonotype itself: A much larger clone differs from this one at a single base, so this may be a read error. The chain employs TRBV2 and TRBJ2-2; D remains ambiguous. Between the trimmed V and J ends, which lost 0 bases and 3 bases, there was a span of 8 bases. The CDR3 loop spans 15 amino acids. Looked up from germline, CDR1 is SNHLY and CDR2 is FYNNEI. The chain's CDR3 is CASSEAEDDTGELFF. In DNA form, the CDR3 reads TGTGCCAGCAGTGAAGCGGAAGATGACACCGGGGAGCTGTTTTTT.

The V call is TRBV7-2, the J call TRBJ2-7, with D unresolved. The ends were cut back, 4 bases at V and 4 bases at J, with 11 bases in the middle. The CDR3 is 13 residues long. Germline V lookup: CDR1 SGHTA, CDR2 FQGNSA. CDR3 coding DNA: TGTGCCAGCAGCTACCTACGATCGTACGAGCAGTACTTC. It translates to CASSYLRSYEQYF.

This clonotype was seen only a few times. At one of its ends the junction is not consistent with the germline gene, which may arise from a read error. This chain joins TRBV20-1 and TRBJ2-5, with D tentatively TRBD2 (5 bases). Germline values: CDR1 DFQATT, CDR2 SNEGSKA (reference sequence). The CDR3 totals 17 residues. This CDR3 is CSARDEGFGSLPEIQYF. The CDR3 nucleotides are TGCAGTGCTAGAGATGAGGGTTTCGGATCCCTCCCAGAGATCCAGTACTTC.

The chain combines TRBV6-1 with TRBJ2-1; TRBD2 agrees at 10 bases. Losses at the gene ends were 3 bases for V and 9 bases for J; bases not matched to a gene: 8. Germline CDR1 is MNHNS and CDR2 is SASEGT. The CDR3 extends over 15 amino acids. CDR3 nucleotides: TGTGCCAGCAGTGAGATCCTAGCGGGAGACGGTGAGCAGTTCTTC. It translates to CASSEILAGDGEQFF.

The genes are TRBV20-1 and TRBJ2-1; D is unclear. Trimming cost V 6 bases and J 8 bases, with 11 bases left between them. The CDR3 sequence is 11 residues long. Per germline, CDR1 DFQATT and CDR2 SNEGSKA (reference sequence). The CDR3 is CSALVGDEQFF. The CDR3, as DNA: TGCAGTGCCCTAGTGGGCGATGAGCAGTTCTTC.

This clonotype was picked up a small number of times. The genes are TRBV4-1 and TRBJ1-2, with D uncertain. CDR1 is MGHRA, CDR2 YSYEKL, per germline. With 1 base removed from V and 8 bases from J, the gap between germline ends came to 17 bases. The CDR3 has 15 amino acids. Written as DNA, the CDR3 is TGCGCCAGCAGCCAAGTGGGAACTATGGGGTCCGGCTACACCTTC. Residues: CASSQVGTMGSGYTF.

This clonotype was counted between two and nine times. V is TRBV29-1 and J is TRBJ1-1, with a tentative D call TRBD1 (5 bases). The CDR3 is 13 residues long. The V gene's germline CDR1 is SQVTM and CDR2 ANQGSEA. The V and J ends lost 4 bases and 4 bases respectively, with 13 bases between them. CDR3 DNA sequence: TGCAGCGTTGGCGGGTCAGGGATCACTGAAGCTTTCTTT. As protein: CSVGGSGITEAFF.

The chain links TRBV7-8 to TRBJ2-1; D is ambiguous. Germline values: CDR1 SGHVS, CDR2 FQNEAQ. Trimming removed 5 bases at V and 8 bases at J, with 16 bases between. The CDR3 covers 14 residues. In DNA form, the CDR3 reads TGTGCCAGCAGCGCCCTGGTGCCTGTCGATGAGCAGTTCTTC. Its translation: CASSALVPVDEQFF. Full variable domain (missing parts from reference TRBV7-8 and TRBJ2-1): GAGVSQSPRYKVAKRGQDVALRCDPISGHVSLFWYQQALGQGPEFLTYFQNEAQLDKSGLPSDRFFAERPEGSVSTLKIQRTQQEDSAVYLCASSALVPVDEQFFGPGTRLTVL.

This chain uses TRBV6-2 or TRBV6-3 with TRBJ2-3; D tentatively fits TRBD1 or TRBD2 (5 bases each). In germline, CDR1 is MNHEY, CDR2 SVGEGT. CDR3 length: 14 amino acids. Trimming took off 6 bases at V and 2 bases at J, with 12 bases between the two ends. DNA of the CDR3: TGTGCCAGCAGCTCCGGGACCAACACAGATACGCAGTATTTT. This gives the protein CASSSGTNTDTQYF.

This clonotype was counted only a few times. The chain recombines TRBV29-1 with TRBJ1-2; TRBD1 matches 7 bases. The CDR3 has 13 amino acids. CDR1 is SQVTM and CDR2 is ANQGSEA in the germline V gene. After removal of 2 bases from V and 4 bases from J, the junction contained 4 bases not matched to a gene. The CDR3: CSVEPRDSYGYTF. The CDR3 coding sequence is TGCAGCGTTGAACCTAGGGACAGCTATGGCTACACCTTC.

Many counts were recorded for this clonotype. The rearrangement links TRBV12-3 or TRBV12-4 to TRBJ1-1; no clear D gene. This CDR3 has 13 residues. Trimming left V 6 bases short and J 4 bases short, with 12 bases between. The CDR3 loop is CASSPDGGTEAFF. The DNA of the CDR3 is TGTGCCAGCAGCCCCGATGGAGGCACTGAAGCTTTCTTT.

The table lists this clonotype with many counts. The chain carries TRBV15 and TRBJ2-3; D may match TRBD1 or TRBD2 (5 bases each). This CDR3 region has 15 residues. From germline, CDR1 is LNHNV and CDR2 YYDKDF (reference sequence). Trimming removed 5 bases from V and 7 bases from J, with 19 bases in between. The CDR3 DNA follows: TGTGCCACCAGCCCCACACCTGGGACCTCGTATACGCAGTATTTT. Translating it yields CATSPTPGTSYTQYF.

This clonotype appeared many times. The chain recombines TRBV20-1 with TRBJ1-1; D is uncertain. CDR1 and CDR2 from the germline V gene are DFQATT and SNEGSKA (reference sequence). The CDR3 totals 12 residues. Trimming took 3 bases from V and 0 from J, leaving 5 bases between them. CDR3 nucleotide sequence: TGCAGTGCTAGCAGGTTGAACACTGAAGCTTTCTTT. Translated, it gives CSASRLNTEAFF.

V and J are TRBV7-9 and TRBJ2-7; 7 bases map to TRBD1. The CDR3 runs 13 residues. V trimming: 5 bases; J trimming: 6 bases; junction bases outside the gene matches: 7. Looked up from germline, CDR1 is SEHNR and CDR2 is FQNEAQ (reference sequence). CDR3 amino acids: CASSPSSGGEQYF. CDR3 nucleotide sequence: TGTGCCAGCAGCCCCTCCTCAGGGGGCGAGCAGTACTTC.

The J gene is TRBJ2-2, the V gene TRBV6-1; 9 bases agree with TRBD2. The germline gives CDR1 MNHNS, CDR2 SASEGT. The CDR3 extends over 16 amino acids. V dropped 2 bases and J dropped 4; count of bases not matched to a gene: 5. For the CDR3, the DNA is TGTGCCAGCAGTGAACTGGCGGGAGGGTTCACCGGGGAGCTGTTTTTT. Translated: CASSELAGGFTGELFF.

Ten or more counts support this clonotype. The gene calls are TRBV20-1 and TRBJ2-1; D might be TRBD2 (5 bases). The CDR3 contains 14 residues. V gave up 1 base and J gave up 4 bases, with 11 bases separating them. CDR1 and CDR2 from the germline V gene are DFQATT and SNEGSKA (reference sequence). CDR3 sequence (DNA): TGCAGTGCTAGAGGGGAGCTATCTTACAATGAGCAGTTCTTC. It yields the protein CSARGELSYNEQFF.

This chain connects TRBV7-8 to TRBJ1-1; D unclear. The CDR3 is made up of 13 amino acids. Germline V gene data show CDR1 as SGHVS and CDR2 as FQNEAQ. The V end lost 3 bases, the J end lost 3 bases, and 8 bases lay between the germline ends. The CDR3 nucleotides read TGTGCCAGCAGCTTGGGCAGGTACACTGAAGCTTTCTTT. Residues: CASSLGRYTEAFF.